Sequencing of this T cell receptor (beta chain) was carried out in a study of cytomegalovirus exposure and HLA in healthy donors (dated by TCRdb to between 2016 and 2019). With regard to the full study: In an earlier analysis of fewer than 750 of the donors, around 290 Gb of sequence data and 100 million or so unique TCR beta sequences from about 179 million T cells were reported. Genome-wide SNP genotypes for about 60% of the roughly 670 donors were used in a later genetic analysis, which treated that subset as a discovery cohort. Donor age, sex, ethnicity and CMV serostatus were compiled together with the repertoire data. To decide whether each TCR beta V gene segment behaved as functional or pseudogenic, an earlier analysis of approximately 620 of the donors relied on high-throughput TCR beta sequencing. The genetic ancestry cluster associated with self-reported Caucasian donors included approximately 85% of the roughly 390 genotyped donors. About five DR-DQ haplotypes were handled as single units for association and clustering because linkage in the cohort was strong. About 310 gigabases of sequencing data and approximately 80 million unique TCR sequences were included in an early release covering around 600 HLA-typed donors. Rather than drawing on any new phenotypic data, the later analysis identified candidate immune exposures from TCR beta sequences and the way those sequences occurred across donors. A later analysis re-examined previously published TCR beta repertoires from hundreds of donors and added high-resolution HLA genotyping to investigate patterns of TCR occurrence. All discovery cohort repertoires had been generated using a single sequencing platform. The aim of the study was to test whether cataloging public T cell receptors could identify signatures of past pathogen exposure. The T cell repertoires of around 730 subjects were profiled by immunosequencing and related to cytomegalovirus serostatus. Both class I and class II loci were covered by HLA typing, at four-digit resolution. A separate validation cohort of 90 to 150 different subjects was used in addition to the 666-subject first cohort. Typing coverage varied by locus: 629-630 donors for A, B, C, DRB1 and DQB1; more than 500 for DQA1; nearly 610 for DPA1; 400 to 480 for DPB1. Across some 400 genotyped donors of the cohort, an average of approximately 200,000 unique TCR beta nucleotide sequences per donor were sequenced, and approximately 17% of those sequences were non-productive. The study combined high-throughput TCR immunosequencing, statistical association of individual TCRs with disease status, and machine learning to predict cytomegalovirus infection status. What the authors observed across the whole study: Some IMGT-functional V segments, including TRBV6-2 and TRBV6-3, could not be told apart with the 87-base-pair reads, so those segments were excluded. In vitro tests confirmed that a few of the cytomegalovirus-associated TCR beta chains recognize cytomegalovirus antigens. A further reported finding was that TCR beta sequences accurately predicted the HLA-A and HLA-B alleles for most subjects in the first cohort. The only immune exposure information available for the cohort was CMV serostatus. Only TCR beta chains were sequenced in this cohort, and the absence of alpha or paired-chain data limited detectable features. Linkage disequilibrium might explain the correlated functional status among segregating V segments, but an unknown experimental factor could not be ruled out. Roughly uniform sequencing depth across donors was assumed in presence/absence analyses, although this assumption may not hold. It was suggested by the authors that the approach could potentially be generalized to other disease states and immunological phenotypes. A total of fewer than 200 TCR beta chains were listed by the study as associated with cytomegalovirus. A later genetic analysis associated a missense DCLRE1C variant with V-gene and J-gene trimming of TCR beta chains, and an independent cohort replicated the association. In a later analysis, HLA-associated TCR beta chains were found to be more clonally expanded and to have lower generation probabilities than equally common non-associated chains. Strong co-occurrence of HLA alleles, especially DR and DQ, made assigning TCR associations to individual alleles difficult. HLA typing was unavailable for some donors at each locus, so association tests used only the typed subset. Most TCR sequences were observed very rarely across donors, whereas some public TCRs were present in many individuals. A later genetic analysis reported fewer N-insertions in productive TCRs among donors in an Asian-associated ancestry cluster than the roughly 720-donor mean. An earlier analysis of 587 of the donors showed that most TCR beta V segments appeared in productive rearrangements either about 90% or about 30% of the time, which broadly matched IMGT annotations. According to a later analysis, TCR association rates differed among HLA loci, with DRB1 alleles showing the most associated TCRs and HLA-C alleles showing the fewest. Because counts were too low, fewer than 20 rarely observed V segments, including chromosome 9 orphons, were excluded from the earlier analysis of 587 of the donors. In a later analysis, 15,000 to 20,000 TCR beta sequences were associated with specific HLA alleles at a false discovery rate of 0.05. A later analysis reported that several top co-occurrence clusters appeared linked to parvovirus B19, influenza, CMV and Epstein-Barr virus. In both the original and validation cohorts, the classifier was reported to diagnose cytomegalovirus status with high specificity and sensitivity. In a later analysis, most CMV-associated TCR beta chains were found to appear HLA-restricted, with HLA associations seemingly driven largely by CMV exposure. A cluster of highly shared sequence variants was judged likely to represent a technical artifact of the sequencing pipeline.

This clone was observed a single time. Its antigen is currently not known. Base qualities were left out, and no much larger clone turns up one base away. To prepare the library, the immunoSEQ multiplex PCR assay was applied. For the multiplex PCR, a mixture combining 60 forward primers for TCR Vbeta segments and 13 reverse primers for TCR Jbeta segments was used. The CDR3 region of rearranged TCR beta genes was amplified from genomic DNA with a multiplex PCR assay. Amplified TCR beta libraries were sequenced as 87-base-pair reads on the Illumina HiSeq System. Turning to the authors' computational methods: In a later analysis, about 80 million unique TCR beta chains were counted across the 690 or so repertoires, and approximately 11 million of these chains were shared by at least two donors. Raw reads were error-corrected and collapsed into unique sequences by a nearest-neighbor algorithm in which closely related sequences were merged to remove PCR and sequencing errors. Alignment of CDR3 sequences to IMGT reference sequences was used to assign V, D and J gene segments. For a sequence to be retained, at least a six-nucleotide match to both a V gene segment and a J gene segment was required. A rearrangement counted as productive if the CDR3 had no stop codons and remained in frame with V and J, and every other rearrangement counted as non-productive. Following IMGT convention, CDR3 was defined as the stretch from the second conserved V-encoded cysteine up to the conserved J-encoded phenylalanine. In an earlier analysis of around 640 of the donors, sequences lacking an unambiguous match to a single V gene segment were excluded. An earlier analysis of 587 of the donors classified V segments as functional when productive rearrangements were above 56.7% and as segregating when the standard deviation between donors was above 5%. A statistical classification framework was built to diagnose cytomegalovirus status from the catalog of TCR beta chain sequences. In a later analysis, V and J genes were assigned by comparing TCR nucleotide sequences against IMGT/GENE-DB human TR gene sequences. Using the TCRdist pipeline, a later analysis assigned CDR3 sequences along with most-parsimonious VDJ recombination scenarios. In a later analysis, each TCR beta chain was defined by its CDR3 amino acid sequence together with its V-gene family, and reads without a unique V-gene family were excluded. As a way to deal with suspected cross-contamination and a sequencing artifact, a later analysis dropped 450 to 700 nucleotide sequences that were highly shared and had low generation probability. A later analysis calculated a clonal expansion index for each public chain from normalized within-repertoire ranks of inferred template counts. A later analysis computed generation probabilities with a VDJ recombination model fitted to out-of-frame rearrangements, and checked the results against IGoR. In a later analysis, TCR-TCR, TCR-HLA and TCR-CMV co-occurrence was scored with hypergeometric tests, and a repertoire-size bias correction was applied to TCR pairs. In a later analysis, false discovery rates were estimated by permuting HLA or CMV assignments 20 times. In a later analysis, co-occurring TCRs were grouped using DBSCAN, with TCRdist sequence similarity added in when clustering inside HLA-allele-positive subsets. For co-occurrence clustering, repertoires with fewer than 30,000 or more than 120,000 public chains were excluded, along with about five repertoires with anomalous nucleotide sharing. As stored in TCRdb, this immuneACCESS dataset retains in-frame rearrangements with V and J assigned. A fraction of the clones does not appear; measured against another copy, unresolved V genes explain less than half of the discrepancy, and the remainder lacks a known reason. The DNA was the basis for D and trimming; V, J and clone size are from that table. Counted in this sample were 110,000 to 150,000 clones; around four fifths of them appeared once. The ten top clones hold over 2% of the sample.

Including the terminal cysteine and phenylalanine, the CDR3 comprises 17 residues. Only the CDR3 portion is preserved as DNA: 51 bases, with reading frame beginning at the first base. At the junction V is shortened by 5 bases and J by 2 bases; bases outside the gene matches: 13. Sequences SEHNR (CDR1) and FQNEAQ (CDR2) are obtained from the germline V gene (reference sequence). The cohort was made up of roughly 670 healthy bone marrow donors. Cohort members were all nominally healthy when sampled, although unrecorded immune exposures were likely present. The donor tested CMV seronegative, placing the donor among the 350 or so seronegative members of the cohort. A peripheral blood sample was provided by each donor, and peripheral blood mononuclear cells were used for TCR beta sequencing. Genomic DNA extraction from the blood cell samples was performed with the Qiagen DNeasy Blood Extraction Kit.

Input material: PBMCs. The source of this sequence is a boy younger than 10 in good health and CMV-seronegative. The chain employs TRBV7-9 and TRBJ2-3; 7 central bases correspond to TRBD1. CDR3 loop: CASSTTYPGQTTDTQYF. The DNA sequence is as follows: TGTGCCAGCAGCACCACCTACCCGGGACAGACCACAGATACGCAGTATTTT. Here the CDR3 is joined to the reference TRBV7-9 and TRBJ2-3 genes, and the full variable domain is: DTGVSQNPRHKITKRGQNVTFRCDPISEHNRLYWYRQTLGQGPEFLTYFQNEAQLEKSRLLSDRFSAERPKGSFSTLEIQRTEQGDSAMYLCASSTTYPGQTTDTQYFGPGTRLTVL.